Below are 5 T cell receptor beta chains sequenced from a single sample in a study of T cell responses to AZD1222 COVID-19 vaccine (dated by TCRdb to about 2021). The meaning of the sample's time point label: baseline before first vaccination. The treatment or condition label on this specimen signifies: meningococcal conjugate vaccine given as trial control. Library preparation used the immunoSEQ multiplex PCR assay. Not all clones reach the TCRdb copy of this immuneACCESS table, which keeps in-frame sequences only. Checked studies attribute under half of the gap to unresolved V genes and leave the rest unexplained. The sample table contains some 87,000 clones; only one count was recorded for approximately 89% of them. The ten largest account for 5.2% of the sample. Sequencing was performed on peripheral blood, taken on day 0 of MenACWY control vaccination. These receptors were obtained from an adult in good health.

The chain uses TRBV10-2 and TRBJ1-5; 8 bases match TRBD1. Trimming took 6 bases from V and 1 from J; bases not matched to a gene: 5. Germline loops: CDR1 WSHSY, CDR2 SAAADI. This CDR3 comprises 15 residues. The CDR3 bases are TGCGCCAGCAGCGACGGACAGGGAAGCAATCAGCCCCAGCATTTT. It encodes CASSDGQGSNQPQHF.

The V and J genes are TRBV3-1 (or the pseudogene TRBV3-2) and TRBJ2-2; D is unclear. Trimming stripped 1 base from V and 3 bases from J, with 15 bases between. This CDR3 has 17 amino acids. Germline V gene lookup returns CDR1 LGHDT and CDR2 YNNKEL (reference sequence). The CDR3 bases are TGTGCCAGCAGCCAAGTTAATATCGATGGGGACACCGGGGAGCTGTTTTTT. Its translation is CASSQVNIDGDTGELFF.

This sequence joins TRBV10-3 and TRBJ1-5; the D is unclear. The CDR3 runs 13 residues. The V end lost 8 bases, the J end lost 7 bases, and 15 bases lay between the germline ends. CDR1 ENHRY and CDR2 SYGVKD come from the germline V gene. In nucleotides, the CDR3 is TGTGCCATCTCCACCGGGGTGGAACAGCCCCAGCATTTT. It encodes CAISTGVEQPQHF.

CDR3 in amino acids: CASSVASGRGNEQFF. Written as DNA, the CDR3 is TGTGCCAGCAGCGTAGCAAGCGGGAGGGGAAATGAGCAGTTCTTC. This rearrangement joins TRBV9 to TRBJ2-1, with 10 bases lining up with TRBD2. Germline CDR1 is SGDLS and CDR2 is YYNGEE. Germline trimming cut 0 bases from V and 7 bases from J; bases unmatched to any gene: 4. This CDR3 contains 15 residues.

V gene TRBV4-1 combines with J gene TRBJ2-3, with 10 bases matching TRBD2. There are 17 residues in the CDR3. V lost 2 bases to trimming and J lost 0 bases; unmatched junction nucleotides: 5. Germline V gene lookup returns CDR1 MGHRA and CDR2 YSYEKL. The CDR3 nucleotides are TGCGCCAGCAGCCAACCACTAGCGGGGAAAAGCACAGATACGCAGTATTTT. It yields the protein CASSQPLAGKSTDTQYF.